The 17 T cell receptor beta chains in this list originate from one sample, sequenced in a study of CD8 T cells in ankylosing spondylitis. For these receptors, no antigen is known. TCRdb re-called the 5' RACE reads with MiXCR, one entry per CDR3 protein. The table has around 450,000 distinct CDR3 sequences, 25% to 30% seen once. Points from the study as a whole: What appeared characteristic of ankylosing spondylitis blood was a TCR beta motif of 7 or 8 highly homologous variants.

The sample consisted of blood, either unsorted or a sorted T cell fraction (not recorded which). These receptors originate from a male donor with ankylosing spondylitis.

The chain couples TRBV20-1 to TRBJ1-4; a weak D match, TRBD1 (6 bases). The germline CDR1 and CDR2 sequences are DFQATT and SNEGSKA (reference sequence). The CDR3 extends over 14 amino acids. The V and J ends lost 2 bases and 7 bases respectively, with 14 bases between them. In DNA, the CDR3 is TGCAGTGCTAGAAGGACGGGAGGGGGTGAAAAACTGTTTTTT. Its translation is CSARRTGGGEKLFF.

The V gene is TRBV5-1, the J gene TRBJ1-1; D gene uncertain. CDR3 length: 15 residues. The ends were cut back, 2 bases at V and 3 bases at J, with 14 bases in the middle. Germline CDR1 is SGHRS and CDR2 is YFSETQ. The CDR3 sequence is CASSFNSGPDTEAFF. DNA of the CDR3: TGCGCCAGCAGCTTTAATTCAGGACCTGACACTGAAGCTTTCTTT.

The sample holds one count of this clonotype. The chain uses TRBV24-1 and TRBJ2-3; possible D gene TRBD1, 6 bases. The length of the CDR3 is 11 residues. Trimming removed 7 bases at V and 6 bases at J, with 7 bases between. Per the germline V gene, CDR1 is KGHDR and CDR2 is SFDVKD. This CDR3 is CATSDRDTQYF. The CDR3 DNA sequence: TGTGCCACCAGCGACAGGGATACGCAGTATTTT.

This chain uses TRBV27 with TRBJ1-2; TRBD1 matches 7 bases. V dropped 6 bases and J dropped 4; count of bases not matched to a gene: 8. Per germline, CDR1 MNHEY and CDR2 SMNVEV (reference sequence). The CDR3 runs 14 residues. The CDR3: CASSPEGQLYGYTF. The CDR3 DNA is TGTGCCAGCAGCCCGGAGGGACAGCTCTATGGCTACACCTTC.

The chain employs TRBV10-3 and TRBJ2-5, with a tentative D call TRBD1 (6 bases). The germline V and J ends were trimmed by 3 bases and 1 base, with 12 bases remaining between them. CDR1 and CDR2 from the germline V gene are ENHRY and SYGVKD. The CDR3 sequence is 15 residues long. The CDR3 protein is CAISEGPGVQETQYF. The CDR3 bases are TGTGCCATCAGTGAAGGGCCAGGGGTCCAAGAGACCCAGTACTTC.

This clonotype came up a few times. The CDR3 DNA reads as TGCGCCAGCAGCCAAGAAGCAAGGTCACCCCTCCACTTT. Its translation is CASSQEARSPLHF. The J gene is TRBJ1-6, the V gene TRBV4-1, with D unclear. The CDR3 covers 13 residues. CDR1 and CDR2 from the germline V gene are MGHRA and YSYEKL. Between the trimmed V and J ends, which lost 0 bases and 10 bases, there was a span of 7 bases.

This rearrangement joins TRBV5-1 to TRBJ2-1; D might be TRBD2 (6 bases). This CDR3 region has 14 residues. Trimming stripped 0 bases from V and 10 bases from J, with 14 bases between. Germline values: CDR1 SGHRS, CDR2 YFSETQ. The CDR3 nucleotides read TGCGCCAGCAGCTTGGCGAGACTAGTCGGCGAGCAGTTCTTC. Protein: CASSLARLVGEQFF. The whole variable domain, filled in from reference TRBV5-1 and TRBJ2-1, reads KAGVTQTPRYLIKTRGQQVTLSCSPISGHRSVSWYQQTPGQGLQFLFEYFSETQRNKGNFPGRFSGRQFSNSRSEMNVSTLELGDSALYLCASSLARLVGEQFFGPGTRLTVL.

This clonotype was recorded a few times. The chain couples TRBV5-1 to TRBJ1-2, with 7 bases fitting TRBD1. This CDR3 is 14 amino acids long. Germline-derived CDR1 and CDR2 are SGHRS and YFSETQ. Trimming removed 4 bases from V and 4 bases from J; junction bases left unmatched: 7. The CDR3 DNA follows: TGCGCCAGCAGCGTGGGACAGAGAAGCTATGGCTACACCTTC. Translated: CASSVGQRSYGYTF.

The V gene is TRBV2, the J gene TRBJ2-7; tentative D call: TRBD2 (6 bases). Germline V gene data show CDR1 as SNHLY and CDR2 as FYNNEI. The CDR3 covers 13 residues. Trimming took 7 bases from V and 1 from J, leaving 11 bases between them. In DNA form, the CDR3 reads TGTGCCAGCAAAGTCGGAGGGTCCTACGAGCAGTACTTC. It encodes CASKVGGSYEQYF. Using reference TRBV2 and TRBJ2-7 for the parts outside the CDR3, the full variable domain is EPEVTQTPSHQVTQMGQEVILRCVPISNHLYFYWYRQILGQKVEFLVSFYNNEISEKSEIFDDQFSVERPDGSNFTLKIRSTKLEDSAMYFCASKVGGSYEQYFGPGTRLTVT.

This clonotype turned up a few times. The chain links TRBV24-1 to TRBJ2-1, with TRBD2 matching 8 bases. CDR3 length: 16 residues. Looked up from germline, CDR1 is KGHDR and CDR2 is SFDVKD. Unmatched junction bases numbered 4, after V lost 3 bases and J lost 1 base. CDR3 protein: CATSDTSGGSYNEQFF. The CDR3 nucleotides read TGTGCCACCAGTGATACTAGCGGTGGGTCCTACAATGAGCAGTTCTTC.

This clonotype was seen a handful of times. The CDR3 bases are TGCGCCAGCAGCTTGGGCCTAGCGGGAGGAAACATTCAGTACTTC. Encoded protein: CASSLGLAGGNIQYF. This sequence joins TRBV5-1 and TRBJ2-4; the match to TRBD2 covers 11 bases. J was trimmed by 6 bases and V by 0 bases; bases with no gene match: 2. The CDR3 is 15 residues long. Germline V lookup: CDR1 SGHRS, CDR2 YFSETQ.

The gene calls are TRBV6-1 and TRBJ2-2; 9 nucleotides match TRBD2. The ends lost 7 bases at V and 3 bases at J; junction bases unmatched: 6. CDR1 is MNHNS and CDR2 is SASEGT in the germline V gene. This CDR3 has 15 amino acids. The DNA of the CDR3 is TGTGCCAGCACCCTCGGACTAGCGTACACCGGGGAGCTGTTTTTT. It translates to CASTLGLAYTGELFF.

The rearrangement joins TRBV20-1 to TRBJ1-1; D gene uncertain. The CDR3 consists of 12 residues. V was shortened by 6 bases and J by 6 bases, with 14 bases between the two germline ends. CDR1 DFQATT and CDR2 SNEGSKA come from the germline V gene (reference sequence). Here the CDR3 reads CSARRAGAEAFF. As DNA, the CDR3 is TGCAGTGCGCGGAGGGCCGGGGCTGAAGCTTTCTTT.

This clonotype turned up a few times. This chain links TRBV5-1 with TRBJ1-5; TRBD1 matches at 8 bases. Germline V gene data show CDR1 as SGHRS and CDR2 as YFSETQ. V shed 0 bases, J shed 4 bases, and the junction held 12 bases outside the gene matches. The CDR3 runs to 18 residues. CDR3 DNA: TGCGCCAGCAGCTTGGCTAAAGCGGACAGGGCCGTGAATCAGCCCCAGCATTTT. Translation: CASSLAKADRAVNQPQHF.

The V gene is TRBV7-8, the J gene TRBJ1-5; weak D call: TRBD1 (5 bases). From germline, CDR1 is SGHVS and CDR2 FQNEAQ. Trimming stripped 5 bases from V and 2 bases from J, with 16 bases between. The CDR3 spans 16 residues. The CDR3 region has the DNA TGTGCCAGCAGCCAATCTTCGGGGGTGGGCAATCAGCCCCAGCATTTT. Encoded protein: CASSQSSGVGNQPQHF.

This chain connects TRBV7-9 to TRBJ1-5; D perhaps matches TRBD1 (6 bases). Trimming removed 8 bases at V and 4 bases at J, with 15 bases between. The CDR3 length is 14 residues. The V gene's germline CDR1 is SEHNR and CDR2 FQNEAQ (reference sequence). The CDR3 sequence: CASGKGGLNQPQHF. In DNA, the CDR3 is TGTGCCAGCGGGAAGGGGGGGTTAAATCAGCCCCAGCATTTT.

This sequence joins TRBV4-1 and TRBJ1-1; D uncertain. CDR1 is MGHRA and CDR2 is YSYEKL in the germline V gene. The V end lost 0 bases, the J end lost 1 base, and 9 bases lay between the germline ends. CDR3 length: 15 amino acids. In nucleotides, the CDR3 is TGCGCCAGCAGCCAAGATTCGTGGGGGAACACTGAAGCTTTCTTT. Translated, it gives CASSQDSWGNTEAFF.